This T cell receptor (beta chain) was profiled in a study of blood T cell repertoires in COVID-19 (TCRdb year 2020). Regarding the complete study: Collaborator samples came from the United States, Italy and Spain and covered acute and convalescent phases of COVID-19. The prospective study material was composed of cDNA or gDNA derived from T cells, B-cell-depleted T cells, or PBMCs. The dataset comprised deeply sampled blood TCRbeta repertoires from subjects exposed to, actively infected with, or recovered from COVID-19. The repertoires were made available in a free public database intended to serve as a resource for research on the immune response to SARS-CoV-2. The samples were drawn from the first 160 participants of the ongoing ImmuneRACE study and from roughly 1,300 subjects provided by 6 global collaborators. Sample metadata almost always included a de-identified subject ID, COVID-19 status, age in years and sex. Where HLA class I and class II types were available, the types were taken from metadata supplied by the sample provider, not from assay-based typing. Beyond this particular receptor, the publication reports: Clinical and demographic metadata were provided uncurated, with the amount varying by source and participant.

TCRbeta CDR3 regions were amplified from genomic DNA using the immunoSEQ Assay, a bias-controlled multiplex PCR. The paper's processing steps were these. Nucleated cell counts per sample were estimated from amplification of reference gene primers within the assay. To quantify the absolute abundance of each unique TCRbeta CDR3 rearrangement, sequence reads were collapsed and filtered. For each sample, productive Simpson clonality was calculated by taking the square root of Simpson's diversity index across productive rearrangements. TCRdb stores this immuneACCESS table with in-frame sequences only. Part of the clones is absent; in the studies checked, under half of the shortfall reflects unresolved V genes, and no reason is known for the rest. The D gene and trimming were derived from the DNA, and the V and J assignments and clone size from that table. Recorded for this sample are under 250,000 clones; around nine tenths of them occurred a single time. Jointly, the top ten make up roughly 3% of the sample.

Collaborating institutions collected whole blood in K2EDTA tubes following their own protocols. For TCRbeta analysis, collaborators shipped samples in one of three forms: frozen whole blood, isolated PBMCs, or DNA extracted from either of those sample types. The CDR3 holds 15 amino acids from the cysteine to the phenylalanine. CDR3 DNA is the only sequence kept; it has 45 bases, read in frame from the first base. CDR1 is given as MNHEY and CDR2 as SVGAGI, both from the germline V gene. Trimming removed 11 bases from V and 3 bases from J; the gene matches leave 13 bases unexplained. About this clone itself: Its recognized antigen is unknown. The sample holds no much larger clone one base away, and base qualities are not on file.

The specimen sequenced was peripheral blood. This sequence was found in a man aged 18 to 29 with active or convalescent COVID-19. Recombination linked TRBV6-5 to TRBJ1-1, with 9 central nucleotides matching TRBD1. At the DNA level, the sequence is TGTGCCTCCGATCTTCCGGGACAGGGTGACACTGAAGCTTTCTTT. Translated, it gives CASDLPGQGDTEAFF.